The rows below give T cell receptor beta chains drawn from one sample of a study of T-cell memory formation after mild COVID-19. TCRdb independently ran MiXCR on the 5' RACE reads; one entry per CDR3 protein. The table lists more than 350,000 distinct CDR3 sequences, around a fifth of them singletons. The sample taken for sequencing was PBMCs or a T cell subset sorted from them (not recorded which). These receptors were taken from an adult woman who had mild COVID-19 (a few samples of this study predate the infection). Cell type and time point are not known. CDR3s include the opening cysteine and the closing phenylalanine or tryptophan. The D gene is left open where the match is weak.

- | TRBJ1-2 | TRBV11-3 | CASSLGGSNYGYTF
TRBD1 | TRBJ2-1 | TRBV23-1 | CAGQPGQGLHEQFF
- | TRBJ1-2 | TRBV14 | CASSRWDGYTF
TRBD2 | TRBJ2-7 | TRBV7-8 | CASSSGLAEIGYF
TRBD2 | TRBJ2-3 | TRBV6-5 | CASRRTSGGGPDTQYF
- | TRBJ2-1 | TRBV11-2 | CASSLGEGAEQFF
- | TRBJ1-5 | TRBV12-3/TRBV12-4 | CASSLSAVGESNQPQHF
- | TRBJ1-5 | TRBV20-1 | CSARDTRGQQPQHF
- | TRBJ2-2 | TRBV27 | CASRFLDGELFF
- | TRBJ1-2 | TRBV7-3 | CASSFGSGPNYGYTF
- | TRBJ2-5 | TRBV20-1 | CSARAINRATETQYF
TRBD1 | TRBJ2-5 | TRBV18 | CASSPSGQQETQYF
TRBD1 | TRBJ1-1 | TRBV30 | CAWDRGQGEAFF
TRBD1 | TRBJ1-2 | TRBV28 | CASSAVSGGNGYTF
TRBD2 | TRBJ2-5 | TRBV7-9 | CASSMPGLGGTQYF
- | TRBJ2-5 | TRBV6-5 | CASSYSALGTGTRETQYF
- | TRBJ2-7 | TRBV29-1 | CSTRQEGEQYF
- | TRBJ1-3 | TRBV7-9 | CASSSPDGILGNTIYF
TRBD2 | TRBJ2-3 | TRBV7-6 | CASSTRTSGTADTQYF
- | TRBJ1-1 | TRBV2 | CASTGEMNTEAFF
- | TRBJ1-4 | TRBV18 | CASSRNLATNEKLFF
- | TRBJ1-6 | TRBV3-1 | CASSPPGYNSPLHF
- | TRBJ2-4 | TRBV7-8 | CASSSVRTTKNIQYF
- | TRBJ1-5 | TRBV21-1 | CASSKEESSNQPQHF
- | TRBJ1-4 | TRBV4-2 | CASSPYSILRSPNEKLFF
TRBD1 | TRBJ1-2 | TRBV4-1 | CASSQQGANYGYTF
- | TRBJ2-4 | TRBV7-2 | CASSSLGPKNIQYF
- | TRBJ2-7 | TRBV5-1 | CASSYRTQGLYEQYF
TRBD1 | TRBJ1-6 | TRBV5-5 | CASSLTRTGGPSNSPLHF
- | TRBJ2-2 | TRBV6-5 | CASSYEPYTGELFF
- | TRBJ2-1 | TRBV7-6 | CASSLGAGNYNEQFF
- | - | TRBV2 | CASVADNVEQFF
- | TRBJ2-3 | TRBV7-2 | CASSLGSWGSTQYF
TRBD2 | TRBJ2-3 | TRBV7-6 | CASSELAGGQYGTDTQYF
TRBD1 | TRBJ1-6 | TRBV12-3/TRBV12-4 | CASSRGQGDRAPLHF
- | TRBJ2-2 | TRBV20-1 | CSARDWEKAGELFF
- | TRBJ1-1 | TRBV6-2/TRBV6-3 | CASSYEYSEAFF
- | TRBJ2-1 | TRBV12-3/TRBV12-4 | CASSLTQGRNNEQFF
- | TRBJ2-7 | TRBV6-1 | CASSDGIGASDEQYF
TRBD2 | TRBJ2-1 | TRBV7-3 | CASSTQRGVKFF
- | TRBJ1-1 | TRBV3-1 | CASSRELRLANTEAFF
- | TRBJ1-5 | TRBV9 | CASSVAAGQPQHF
TRBD1 | TRBJ1-2 | TRBV5-1 | CASSVQGGDGYTF
- | TRBJ1-2 | TRBV2 | CASSESITYGYTF
TRBD2 | TRBJ2-1 | TRBV7-8 | CASSVRRGDEQFF
- | TRBJ2-3 | TRBV13 | CASSLSDGSTQYF
- | TRBJ2-1 | TRBV7-3 | CASSLRVDVGPNEQFF
- | TRBJ2-2 | TRBV20-1 | CSIIRAAPGELFF
- | TRBJ2-2 | TRBV4-2 | CASSTQNTGELFF